Each of the 18 T cell receptor beta chains below was sequenced from the same sample in a study of blood T cell repertoires in COVID-19. Clones were sequenced by immunoSEQ multiplex PCR, and TCRdb holds only the in-frame ones, with some missing. The sample has 200,000 to 250,000 clones, approximately 85% seen once. The sequenced sample consisted of PBMCs or T cells enriched from blood (not recorded which). Receptors originate from a woman between 45 and 60 years old with acute COVID-19.

The rearrangement uses TRBV7-8 and TRBJ1-1, with TRBD1 matching 8 bases. The V and J ends lost 5 bases and 3 bases, in that order; junction bases with no gene match: 2. Germline V gene data show CDR1 as SGHVS and CDR2 as FQNEAQ. The CDR3 consists of 13 residues. CDR3 loop: CASSPDRDTEAFF. In nucleotides, the CDR3 is TGTGCCAGCAGCCCGGACAGGGACACTGAAGCTTTCTTT.

This clone occurred a few times. J is TRBJ1-5 and V is TRBV3-1 (or the pseudogene TRBV3-2), with D possibly matching TRBD1 (6 bases). The length of the CDR3 is 16 residues. V lost 1 base, J lost 0 bases, and 10 bases lay in between. CDR1 and CDR2 (germline): LGHDT, YNNKEL (reference sequence). CDR3 DNA sequence: TGTGCCAGCAGCCAAGGCACAGGGCATAGCAATCAGCCCCAGCATTTT. As protein: CASSQGTGHSNQPQHF.

The rearrangement uses TRBV21-1 and TRBJ1-1. TRBV21-1 is a pseudogene locus. This CDR3 comprises 15 residues. The CDR3 loop is CASSKAEGRVGEAFF. CDR3 nucleotide sequence: TGTGCCAGCAGCAAAGCGGAGGGCCGGGTGGGTGAAGCTTTCTTT.

The rearrangement uses TRBV4-3 and TRBJ2-2; tentatively, D is TRBD2 (6 bases). The CDR3 spans 14 residues. With 6 bases removed from V and 5 bases from J, the gap between germline ends came to 13 bases. Germline V CDR1 and CDR2: LGHNA, YSLEER. CDR3 nucleotides: TGCGCCAGCAGTAACGATGGGGGGACCGGGGAGCTGTTTTTT. This sequence encodes CASSNDGGTGELFF.

This clone was seen more than once but under ten times. The chain carries TRBV5-6 and TRBJ1-3, with TRBD1 matching over 11 bases. The J segment lost 9 bases and the V segment lost 4 bases, leaving 6 bases of the junction unmatched. The CDR3 has 14 residues. Germline CDR1 and CDR2: SGHDT and YYEEEE. CDR3 sequence reads: CASSRPGQGVTIYF. CDR3 sequence (DNA): TGTGCCAGCAGCCGACCGGGACAGGGGGTCACCATATATTTT.

V gene TRBV19 combines with J gene TRBJ1-1; tentatively, D is TRBD1 (6 bases). V shed 7 bases and J shed 3 bases, with 15 bases lying between them. The CDR3 has 14 residues. Per germline, CDR1 LNHDA and CDR2 SQIVND (reference sequence). CDR3 residues: CASIAGRGDTEAFF. CDR3 DNA: TGTGCCAGTATAGCAGGCAGGGGAGACACTGAAGCTTTCTTT.

This clone was observed a handful of times. The chain has TRBV19 and TRBJ1-1; possibly TRBD1 for D (6 bases). CDR1 and CDR2 (germline): LNHDA, SQIVND (reference sequence). The length of the CDR3 is 15 residues. Deletions cut 3 bases from V and 1 base from J, with 12 bases between. The CDR3 coding sequence is TGTGCCAGTAGTATCCCAGGGGCGAGGAACACTGAAGCTTTCTTT. Translated, it gives CASSIPGARNTEAFF.

The chain has TRBV19 and TRBJ2-4; 7 bases fit TRBD2. This CDR3 region has 16 residues. Per germline, CDR1 LNHDA and CDR2 SQIVND (reference sequence). J gave up 1 base and V 6 bases, and 9 bases lay outside the gene matches. The CDR3 DNA is TGTGCCAGTAGCAAATTTTCCGGGGGGGCCAAAAACATTCAGTACTTC. It translates to CASSKFSGGAKNIQYF. Looking up the rest from reference TRBV19 and TRBJ2-4 gives the full variable domain: DGGITQSPKYLFRKEGQNVTLSCEQNLNHDAMYWYRQDPGQGLRLIYYSQIVNDFQKGDIAEGYSVSREKKESFPLTVTSAQKNPTAFYLCASSKFSGGAKNIQYFGAGTRLSVL.

V gene TRBV2 combines with J gene TRBJ1-5; possibly TRBD1 for D (5 bases). The CDR3 loop spans 14 amino acids. Germline loops: CDR1 SNHLY, CDR2 FYNNEI. The V and J ends lost 7 bases and 2 bases respectively, with 12 bases between them. The CDR3 loop is CASTVGGGNQPQHF. The CDR3 DNA is TGTGCCAGCACGGTGGGGGGGGGCAATCAGCCCCAGCATTTT.

Notes on this clone: A junction boundary mismatches the germline segment, possibly from a read error. This chain joins TRBV6-5 and TRBJ1-4; D unresolved. The CDR3 covers 14 residues. The germline V gene encodes CDR1 MNHEY and CDR2 SVGAGI. CDR3 coding DNA: TGTACCAGCGCCGGAGGCGCAACTAATGAAAAACTGTTTTTT. Its translation: CTSAGGATNEKLFF.

The chain links TRBV10-3 to TRBJ2-7; the match to TRBD1 covers 7 bases. This CDR3 spans 14 amino acids. Germline V gives CDR1 ENHRY, CDR2 SYGVKD. Losses at the gene ends were 6 bases for V and 3 bases for J; bases not matched to a gene: 8. The CDR3 DNA follows: TGTGCCATCAGAGACTCCGGGACAGACTACGAGCAGTACTTC. It encodes CAIRDSGTDYEQYF.

The chain has TRBV11-2 and TRBJ1-3, with unresolved D. The germline CDR1 and CDR2 sequences are SGHAT and FQNNGV. This CDR3 is built from 16 residues. Trimming shortened V by 1 base and J by 1 base, and 11 bases separated the two germline ends. The CDR3 region has the DNA TGTGCCAGCAGCTTAGCCCCGGGTGGGTCTGGAAACACCATATATTTT. This codes for CASSLAPGGSGNTIYF.

The chain combines TRBV6-5 with TRBJ2-7, with 8 bases that match TRBD2. This CDR3 has 16 residues. Germline V gives CDR1 MNHEY, CDR2 SVGAGI. V gave up 0 bases and J gave up 1 base; unmatched junction bases: 5. CDR3 sequence: CASSYSISGESYEQYF. CDR3 nucleotide sequence: TGTGCCAGCAGTTACTCGATTAGCGGGGAGTCCTACGAGCAGTACTTC.

The table lists this clone with a count of one. The rearrangement joins TRBV6-2 or TRBV6-3 to TRBJ2-7; 10 positions agree with TRBD1. Trimming took 4 bases from V and 6 from J; bases not matched to a gene: 9. CDR3 size: 15 residues. Germline-derived CDR1 and CDR2 are MNHEY and SVGEGT. The CDR3 region has the DNA TGTGCCAGCAGTTTCTCGGGACAGGGGCTTTTCGAGCAGTACTTC. The encoded protein is CASSFSGQGLFEQYF.

The count of this clone is one. The chain carries TRBV7-2 and TRBJ1-3, with unresolved D. CDR1 SGHTA and CDR2 FQGNSA come from the germline V gene. The V end was cut by 5 bases, the J end by 4 bases, with 9 bases between. There are 13 residues in the CDR3. CDR3 coding DNA: TGTGCCAGCAGCACTGATAGAGGAAACACCATATATTTT. It yields the protein CASSTDRGNTIYF. The variable domain in full, with the rest retrieved from reference TRBV7-2 and TRBJ1-3, is GAGVSQSPSNKVTEKGKDVELRCDPISGHTALYWYRQSLGQGLEFLIYFQGNSAPDKSGLPSDRFSAERTGGSVSTLTIQRTQQEDSAVYLCASSTDRGNTIYFGEGSWLTVV.

The V call is TRBV9, the J call TRBJ1-1, with unresolved D. The length of the CDR3 is 15 residues. Germline V gives CDR1 SGDLS, CDR2 YYNGEE. V lost 4 bases and J lost 6, with 19 bases in between. CDR3 residues: CASSSSSGRKAEAFF. The CDR3 DNA follows: TGTGCCAGCAGCTCTTCGTCGGGGAGGAAGGCTGAAGCTTTCTTT.

This clone came up once. The rearrangement joins TRBV27 to TRBJ1-2, with 8 bases matching TRBD1. V shed 2 bases, J shed 4 bases, and the junction held 6 bases outside the gene matches. This CDR3 contains 15 residues. Germline V gene sequence: CDR1 MNHEY, CDR2 SMNVEV (reference sequence). The CDR3 loop is CASSLGRGLSYGYTF. The DNA of the CDR3 is TGTGCCAGCAGTTTAGGCAGGGGGCTCTCCTATGGCTACACCTTC.

The V call is TRBV5-8, the J call TRBJ2-5; D may be TRBD2 (5 bases). Trimming pared 4 bases from V and 5 bases from J, leaving 21 bases between. The CDR3 sequence is 16 residues long. Germline V gene lookup returns CDR1 SGHTS and CDR2 YDEGEE. CDR3 loop: CASSPVPGSAAETQYF. The CDR3 DNA sequence: TGTGCCAGCAGCCCTGTTCCGGGATCCGCCGCGGAGACCCAGTACTTC.